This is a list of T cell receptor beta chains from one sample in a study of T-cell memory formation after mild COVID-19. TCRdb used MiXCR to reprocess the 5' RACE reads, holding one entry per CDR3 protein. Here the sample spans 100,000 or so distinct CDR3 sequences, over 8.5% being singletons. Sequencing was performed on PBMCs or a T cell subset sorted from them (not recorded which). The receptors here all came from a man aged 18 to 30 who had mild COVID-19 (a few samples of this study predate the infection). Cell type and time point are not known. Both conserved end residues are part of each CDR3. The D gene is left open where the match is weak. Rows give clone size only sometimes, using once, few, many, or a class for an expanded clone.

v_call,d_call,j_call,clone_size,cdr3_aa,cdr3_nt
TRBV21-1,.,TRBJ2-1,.,CASSKGEQRYNEQFF,TGTGCCAGCAGCAAAGGGGAACAACGCTACAATGAGCAGTTCTTC
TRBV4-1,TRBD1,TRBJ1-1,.,CASSRQSISQGVMNTEAFF,TGCGCCAGCAGCCGCCAATCGATCTCACAGGGGGTAATGAACACTGAAGCTTTCTTT
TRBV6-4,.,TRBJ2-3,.,CASSDSPEDTQYF,TGTGCCAGCAGTGATTCTCCGGAGGATACGCAGTATTTT
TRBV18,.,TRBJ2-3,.,CASSPLEGTTDTQYF,TGTGCCAGCTCACCACTCGAGGGGACCACAGATACGCAGTATTTT
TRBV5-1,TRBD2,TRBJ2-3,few,CASSLAGALSTDTQYF,TGCGCCAGCAGCTTAGCGGGGGCGCTTAGCACAGATACGCAGTATTTT
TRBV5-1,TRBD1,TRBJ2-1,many,CASSIDYRGLSYNEQFF,TGCGCCAGCAGTATAGATTATAGGGGGCTATCCTACAATGAGCAGTTCTTC
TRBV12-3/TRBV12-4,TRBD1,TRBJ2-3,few,CASSPGQGTDTQYF,TGTGCCAGCAGCCCCGGACAGGGCACAGATACGCAGTATTTT
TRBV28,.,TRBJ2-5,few,CASSLDSQETQYF,TGTGCCAGCAGTTTGGACAGTCAAGAGACCCAGTACTTC
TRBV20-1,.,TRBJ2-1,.,CSARVFSSYNEQFF,TGCAGTGCTAGAGTTTTCAGCTCCTACAATGAGCAGTTCTTC
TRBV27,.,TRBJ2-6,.,CASRLTGGANVLTF,TGTGCCAGCAGACTGACAGGTGGGGCCAACGTCCTGACTTTC
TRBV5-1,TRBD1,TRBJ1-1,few,CASSYTGTGMNTEAFF,TGCGCCAGCAGCTATACCGGGACAGGGATGAACACTGAAGCTTTCTTT
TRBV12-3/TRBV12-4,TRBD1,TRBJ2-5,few,CASSYGTGDQETQYF,TGTGCCAGCAGTTATGGGACAGGGGACCAAGAGACCCAGTACTTC
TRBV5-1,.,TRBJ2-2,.,CASSLRDPGRELFF,TGCGCCAGCAGCTTAAGGGACCCTGGGCGGGAGCTGTTTTTT
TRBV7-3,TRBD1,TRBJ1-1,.,CASRLTGGRNTEAFF,TGTGCCAGCAGATTGACAGGGGGCAGAAACACTGAAGCTTTCTTT
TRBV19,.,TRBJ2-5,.,CATGGVSTGGFQETQYF,TGTGCCACAGGGGGGGTTAGCACGGGAGGCTTCCAAGAGACCCAGTACTTC
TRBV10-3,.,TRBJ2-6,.,CAISGLLGSDVSGANVLTF,TGTGCCATCAGTGGCCTGTTAGGGTCTGACGTATCTGGGGCCAACGTCCTGACTTTC
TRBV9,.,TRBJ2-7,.,CASSLGTFSYEQYF,TGTGCCAGCAGCCTAGGGACTTTCTCCTACGAGCAGTACTTC
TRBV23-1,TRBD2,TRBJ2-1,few,CASSPLCGGGPSSYNEQFF,TGCGCCAGCAGTCCCCTTTGCGGGGGGGGACCGAGCTCCTACAATGAGCAGTTCTTC